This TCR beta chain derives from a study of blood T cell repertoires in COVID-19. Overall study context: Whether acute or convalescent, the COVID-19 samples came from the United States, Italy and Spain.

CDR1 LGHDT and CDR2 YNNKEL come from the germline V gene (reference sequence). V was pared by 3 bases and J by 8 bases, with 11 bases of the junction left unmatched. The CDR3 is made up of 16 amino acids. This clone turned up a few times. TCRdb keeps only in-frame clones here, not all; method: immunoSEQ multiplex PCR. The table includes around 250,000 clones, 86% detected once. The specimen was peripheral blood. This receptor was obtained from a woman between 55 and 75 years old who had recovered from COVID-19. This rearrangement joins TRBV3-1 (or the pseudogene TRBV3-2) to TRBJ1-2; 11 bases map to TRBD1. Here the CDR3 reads CASSHSFGTGGVGYTF. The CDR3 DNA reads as TGTGCCAGCAGCCACTCCTTCGGGACAGGGGGAGTGGGCTACACCTTC.